The 9 T cell receptor beta chains given below trace back to one sample, sequenced in a study of beta chain features in type 1 diabetes. Isolated RNA was reverse transcribed in full, so expressed TCRB transcripts were sequenced. Only in-frame clones appear in the TCRdb table, and some are missing; sequencing was by immunoSEQ multiplex PCR. The sample consists of around 13,000 clones, approximately 47% of them appearing once. Sequencing used stem cell memory CD4+ T cells from blood. These receptors all stem from a man aged 18-30 years in good health.

The chain carries TRBV6-5 and TRBJ1-5, with no clear D. This CDR3 is built from 13 residues. Germline CDR1 is MNHEY and CDR2 is SVGAGI. V was clipped by 0 bases and J by 4 bases, with 4 bases between them. The CDR3 loop reads CASSYSRNQPQHF. The CDR3, as DNA: TGTGCCAGCAGTTACTCGAGAAATCAGCCCCAGCATTTT.

V is TRBV7-2 and J is TRBJ1-5; TRBD1 aligns across 7 bases. Per the germline V gene, CDR1 is SGHTA and CDR2 is FQGNSA. The CDR3 extends over 14 amino acids. Unmatched junction bases numbered 4, after V lost 3 bases and J lost 5 bases. CDR3 sequence reads: CASSFITGDQPQHF. CDR3 nucleotide sequence: TGTGCCAGCAGCTTTATAACAGGGGATCAGCCCCAGCATTTT.

V and J are TRBV7-2 and TRBJ2-3; 7 bases map to TRBD2. The V and J ends lost 1 base and 4 bases, in that order; junction bases with no gene match: 14. Germline V CDR1 and CDR2: SGHTA, FQGNSA. The length of the CDR3 is 18 residues. The DNA of the CDR3 is TGTGCCAGCAGCTTAGTCCGTAGGGCTAGCGGATTAGCAGATACGCAGTATTTT. Residues: CASSLVRRASGLADTQYF.

This clone was seen more than once but under ten times. The chain employs TRBV7-2 and TRBJ2-5, with a possible D match to TRBD2 (6 bases). The germline V and J ends were trimmed by 3 bases and 5 bases, with 13 bases remaining between them. CDR1 and CDR2 (germline): SGHTA, FQGNSA. This CDR3 has 14 amino acids. CDR3 sequence: CASSFLGGAETQYF. The CDR3 region has the DNA TGTGCCAGCAGCTTCCTTGGCGGGGCCGAGACCCAGTACTTC.

This chain uses TRBV5-1 with TRBJ2-1, with 7 nucleotides matching TRBD2. Losses at the gene ends were 0 bases for V and 2 bases for J; bases not matched to a gene: 2. This CDR3 comprises 15 residues. The germline CDR1 and CDR2 sequences are SGHRS and YFSETQ. The CDR3 DNA follows: TGCGCCAGCAGCTTGGTCCGGGGGGCCTACAATGAGCAGTTCTTC. Translation: CASSLVRGAYNEQFF.

The genes are TRBV11-2 and TRBJ2-1; maybe TRBD1 (5 bases). V lost 9 bases, J lost 7 bases, and 16 bases lay in between. This CDR3 has 13 amino acids. Germline V CDR1 and CDR2: SGHAT, FQNNGV. The CDR3 DNA follows: TGTGCCAGTCAGGGTAGACGATTGAATGAGCAGTTCTTC. Protein: CASQGRRLNEQFF.

This chain uses TRBV4-2 with TRBJ1-2; D perhaps matches TRBD1 (5 bases). From germline, CDR1 is LGHNA and CDR2 YNFKEQ. Trimming took off 0 bases at V and 8 bases at J, with 10 bases between the two ends. This CDR3 contains 13 residues. DNA of the CDR3: TGTGCCAGCAGCCAAGAGCAGGGTCGAGGCTACACCTTC. Its translation is CASSQEQGRGYTF.

DNA of the CDR3: TGTGCCAGCAGCTTCCTAGCGGGGGGGCCCAATGAGCAGTTCTTC. Amino acid sequence: CASSFLAGGPNEQFF. The V call is TRBV14, the J call TRBJ2-1; 12 bases align to TRBD2. The CDR3 is 15 amino acids. Per germline, CDR1 SGHDN and CDR2 FVKESK. V shed 5 bases, J shed 6 bases, and the junction held 5 bases outside the gene matches.

This clone occurred a few times. The chain joins TRBV4-3 to TRBJ2-7, with TRBD1 matching over 9 bases. The CDR3 spans 15 residues. V shed 3 bases and J 1 base; nucleotides not matched to a gene: 4. CDR1 is LGHNA, CDR2 YSLEER, per germline. For the CDR3, the DNA is TGCGCCAGCAGCCAGGCCGGGACAGGGTCCTACGAGCAGTACTTC. As protein: CASSQAGTGSYEQYF.